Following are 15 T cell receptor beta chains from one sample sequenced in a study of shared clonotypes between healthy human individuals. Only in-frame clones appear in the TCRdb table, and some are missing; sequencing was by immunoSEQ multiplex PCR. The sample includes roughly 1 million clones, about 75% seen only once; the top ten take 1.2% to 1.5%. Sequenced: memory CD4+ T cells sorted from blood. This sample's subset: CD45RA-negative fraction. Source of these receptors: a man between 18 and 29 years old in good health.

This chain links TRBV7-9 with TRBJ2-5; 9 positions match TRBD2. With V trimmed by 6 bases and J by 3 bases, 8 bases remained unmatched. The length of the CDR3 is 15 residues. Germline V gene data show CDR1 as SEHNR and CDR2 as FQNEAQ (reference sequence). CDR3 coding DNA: TGTGCCAGCAGTCCGGGGGGACTAGCTGAAGAGACCCAGTACTTC. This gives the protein CASSPGGLAEETQYF.

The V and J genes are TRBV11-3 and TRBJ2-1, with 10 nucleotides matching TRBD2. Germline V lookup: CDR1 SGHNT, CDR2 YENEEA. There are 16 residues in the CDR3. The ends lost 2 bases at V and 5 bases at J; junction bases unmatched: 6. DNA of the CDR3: TGTGCCAGCAGCTTATTGGCTAGCGGGGGAAACAATGAGCAGTTCTTC. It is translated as CASSLLASGGNNEQFF.

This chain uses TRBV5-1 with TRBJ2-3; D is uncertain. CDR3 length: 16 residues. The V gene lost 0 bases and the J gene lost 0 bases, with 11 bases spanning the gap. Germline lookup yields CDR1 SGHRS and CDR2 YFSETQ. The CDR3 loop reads CASSLEVLVSTDTQYF. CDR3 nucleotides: TGCGCCAGCAGCTTGGAAGTCTTAGTTAGCACAGATACGCAGTATTTT.

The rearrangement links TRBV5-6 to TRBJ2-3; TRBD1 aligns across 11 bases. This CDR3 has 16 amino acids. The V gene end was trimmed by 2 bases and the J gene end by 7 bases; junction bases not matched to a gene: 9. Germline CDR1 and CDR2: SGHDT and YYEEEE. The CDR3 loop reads CASSFPGQGEVYTQYF. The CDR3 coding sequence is TGTGCCAGCAGCTTCCCGGGACAGGGGGAGGTATATACGCAGTATTTT.

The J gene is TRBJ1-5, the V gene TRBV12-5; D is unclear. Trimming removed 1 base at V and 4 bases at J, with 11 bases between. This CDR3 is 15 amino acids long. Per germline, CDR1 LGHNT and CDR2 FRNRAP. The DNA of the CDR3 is TGTGCTAGTGGTTTGGGGGAGGCGAGGAATCAGCCCCAGCATTTT. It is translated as CASGLGEARNQPQHF.

The CDR3 spells CASSWTGMNTEAFF. CDR3 DNA: TGCGCCAGCAGCTGGACGGGTATGAACACTGAAGCTTTCTTT. The rearrangement uses TRBV5-1 and TRBJ1-1; D gene unclear. The V gene lost 3 bases and the J gene lost 0 bases, with 9 bases spanning the gap. Germline V gene data show CDR1 as SGHRS and CDR2 as YFSETQ. The CDR3 length is 14 residues.

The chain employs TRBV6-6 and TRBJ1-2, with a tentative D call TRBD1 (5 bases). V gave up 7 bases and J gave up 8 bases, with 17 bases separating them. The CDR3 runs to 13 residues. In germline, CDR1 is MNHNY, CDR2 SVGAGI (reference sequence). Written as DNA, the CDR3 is TGTGCCAGCACACTCCTTGTGGGGGACGGCTACACCTTC. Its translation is CASTLLVGDGYTF.

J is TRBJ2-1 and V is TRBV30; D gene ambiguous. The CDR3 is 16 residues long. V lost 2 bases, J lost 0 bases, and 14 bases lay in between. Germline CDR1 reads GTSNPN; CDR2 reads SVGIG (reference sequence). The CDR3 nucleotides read TGTGCCTGGAGTATCTCCCGCACCCTCTCCTACAATGAGCAGTTCTTC. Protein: CAWSISRTLSYNEQFF.

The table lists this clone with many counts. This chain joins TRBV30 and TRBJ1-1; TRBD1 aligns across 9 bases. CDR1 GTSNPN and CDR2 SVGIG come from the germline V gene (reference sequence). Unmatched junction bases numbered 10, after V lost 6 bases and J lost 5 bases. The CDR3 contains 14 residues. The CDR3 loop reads CACRPQQGATEAFF. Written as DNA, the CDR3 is TGTGCCTGCCGACCTCAACAGGGGGCGACTGAAGCTTTCTTT.

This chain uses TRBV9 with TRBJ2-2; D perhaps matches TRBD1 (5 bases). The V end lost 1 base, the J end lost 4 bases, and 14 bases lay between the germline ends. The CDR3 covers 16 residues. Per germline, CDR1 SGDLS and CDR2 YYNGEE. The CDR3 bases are TGTGCCAGCAGCGTAAGCCCCGACAGTACCACCGGGGAGCTGTTTTTT. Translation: CASSVSPDSTTGELFF.

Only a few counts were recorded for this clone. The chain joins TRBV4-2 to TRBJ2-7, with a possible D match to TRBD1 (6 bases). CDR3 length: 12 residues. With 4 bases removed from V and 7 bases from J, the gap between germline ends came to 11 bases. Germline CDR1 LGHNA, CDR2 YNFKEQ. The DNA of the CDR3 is TGTGCCAGCAGCCCCACAACAGGGGAGCAGTACTTC. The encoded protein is CASSPTTGEQYF.

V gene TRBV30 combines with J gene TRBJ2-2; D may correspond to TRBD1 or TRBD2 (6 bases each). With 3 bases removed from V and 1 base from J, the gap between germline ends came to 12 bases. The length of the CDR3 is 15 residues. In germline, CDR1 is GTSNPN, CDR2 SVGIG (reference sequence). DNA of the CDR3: TGTGCCTGGAGAGGGGGGAGTGAGAACACCGGGGAGCTGTTTTTT. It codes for CAWRGGSENTGELFF.

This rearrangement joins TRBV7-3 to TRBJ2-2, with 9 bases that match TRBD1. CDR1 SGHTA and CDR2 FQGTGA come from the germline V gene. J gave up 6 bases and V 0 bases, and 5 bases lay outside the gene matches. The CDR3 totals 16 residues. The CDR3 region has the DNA TGTGCCAGCAGCTTAACTCGGACAGGGGTACCCGGGGAGCTGTTTTTT. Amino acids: CASSLTRTGVPGELFF.

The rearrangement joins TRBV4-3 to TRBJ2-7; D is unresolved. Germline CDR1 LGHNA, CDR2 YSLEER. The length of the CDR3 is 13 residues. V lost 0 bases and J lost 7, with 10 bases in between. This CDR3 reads CASSQEVLTEQYF. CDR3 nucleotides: TGCGCCAGCAGCCAAGAGGTTCTGACTGAGCAGTACTTC.

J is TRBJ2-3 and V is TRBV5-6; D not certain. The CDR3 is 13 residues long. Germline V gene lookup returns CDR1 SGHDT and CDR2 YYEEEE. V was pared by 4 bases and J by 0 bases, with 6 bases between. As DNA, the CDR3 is TGTGCCAGCAGCCCCTCGAGCACAGATACGCAGTATTTT. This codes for CASSPSSTDTQYF.